This entry lists 11 T cell receptor beta chains sequenced from one sample in a study of CD8 T cells in Susac syndrome. The RNA input was 0.5 to 1 ug, and it was reverse transcribed with random hexamers. TCRdb recomputed calls from the immunoSEQ multiplex PCR reads with MiXCR, one row per CDR3 protein. The table shows approximately 210,000 distinct CDR3 sequences, with 85% to 95% occurring only once. Sequences were obtained from CD4+ T cells from PBMCs. These receptors originate from a human donor with Susac syndrome.

This chain uses TRBV5-1 with TRBJ2-1, with 8 positions matching TRBD1. CDR3 size: 14 residues. Germline trimming cut 6 bases from V and 9 bases from J; bases unmatched to any gene: 11. The germline gives CDR1 SGHRS, CDR2 YFSETQ. CDR3 protein: CASNAGGFEGEQFF. The CDR3 nucleotides read TGCGCCAGCAACGCAGGGGGCTTTGAGGGTGAGCAGTTCTTC. Full variable domain (outside the CDR3, taken from reference TRBV5-1 and TRBJ2-1): KAGVTQTPRYLIKTRGQQVTLSCSPISGHRSVSWYQQTPGQGLQFLFEYFSETQRNKGNFPGRFSGRQFSNSRSEMNVSTLELGDSALYLCASNAGGFEGEQFFGPGTRLTVL.

This chain links TRBV5-6 with TRBJ2-3; TRBD1 agrees at 7 bases. Germline CDR1 SGHDT, CDR2 YYEEEE. J lost 0 bases, V lost 0 bases, and 1 base had no gene match. The CDR3 spans 15 residues. The DNA of the CDR3 is TGTGCCAGCAGCTTGGGACAGGGAAGCACAGATACGCAGTATTTT. Its protein is CASSLGQGSTDTQYF.

V is TRBV19 and J is TRBJ1-6; the match to TRBD1 covers 8 bases. Looked up from germline, CDR1 is LNHDA and CDR2 is SQIVND (reference sequence). V shed 6 bases, J shed 7 bases, and the junction held 5 bases outside the gene matches. The CDR3 totals 14 residues. The CDR3 here is CASRSTGGNSPLHF. In DNA form, the CDR3 reads TGTGCCAGTAGATCCACAGGGGGGAATTCACCCCTCCACTTT.

V and J are TRBV3-1 and TRBJ1-1; D is perhaps TRBD1 (5 bases). V shed 3 bases and J shed 0 bases, with 14 bases lying between them. CDR3 length: 16 amino acids. Germline CDR1 and CDR2: LGHDT and YNNKEL (reference sequence). DNA of the CDR3: TGTGCCAGCAGCCATAAAGGGGCCCTTATGAACACTGAAGCTTTCTTT. This sequence encodes CASSHKGALMNTEAFF.

This chain links TRBV6-2 or TRBV6-3 with TRBJ1-1; a possible D gene is TRBD1 (5 bases). The CDR3 has 17 residues. Trimming stripped 4 bases from V and 0 bases from J, with 18 bases between. Germline CDR1 MNHEY, CDR2 SVGEGT. DNA of the CDR3: TGTGCCAGCAGTTCGGGACCCGGTATAGGCATGAACACTGAAGCTTTCTTT. This codes for CASSSGPGIGMNTEAFF.

This chain connects TRBV18 to TRBJ2-5, with D perhaps matching TRBD1 or TRBD2 (6 bases each). The germline gives CDR1 KGHSH, CDR2 LQKENI. Trimming removed 5 bases at V and 4 bases at J, with 14 bases between. This CDR3 is 14 amino acids long. The CDR3 DNA sequence: TGTGCCAGCTCAACCGACGGGGGCCTAGAGACCCAGTACTTC. Its translation: CASSTDGGLETQYF.

V gene TRBV12-3 or TRBV12-4 combines with J gene TRBJ1-6; 8 nucleotides line up with TRBD1. The CDR3 is made up of 14 amino acids. Losses at the gene ends were 3 bases for V and 7 bases for J; bases not matched to a gene: 2. The DNA of the CDR3 is TGTGCCAGCAGTTTTGACAGGGGAAATTCACCCCTCCACTTT. Its translation is CASSFDRGNSPLHF.

The genes are TRBV20-1 and TRBJ1-1; D is undetermined. Trimming shortened V by 5 bases and J by 0 bases, and 7 bases separated the two germline ends. The CDR3 length is 12 residues. Germline V lookup: CDR1 DFQATT, CDR2 SNEGSKA (reference sequence). The CDR3: CSAPRLNTEAFF. Here the CDR3 DNA reads TGCAGTGCTCCAAGATTGAACACTGAAGCTTTCTTT.

This chain uses TRBV20-1 with TRBJ1-3; the match to TRBD1 covers 7 bases. V was clipped by 5 bases and J by 0 bases; unmatched bases: 4. CDR1 and CDR2 from the germline V gene are DFQATT and SNEGSKA (reference sequence). The CDR3 contains 14 residues. The CDR3 nucleotides are TGCAGTGCTTCGACAGGGCTCTCTGGAAACACCATATATTTT. This translates into CSASTGLSGNTIYF.

The V call is TRBV19, the J call TRBJ1-6, with D uncertain. The CDR3 consists of 14 residues. CDR1 and CDR2 (germline): LNHDA, SQIVND (reference sequence). Trimming cost V 1 base and J 5 bases, with 6 bases left between them. CDR3 coding DNA: TGTGCCAGTAGTATAGGGGCCGATAATTCACCCCTCCACTTT. Amino acid sequence: CASSIGADNSPLHF.

This clonotype was counted a single time. This rearrangement joins TRBV6-2 or TRBV6-3 to TRBJ1-6; D possibly corresponds to TRBD1 (6 bases). Germline V gene lookup returns CDR1 MNHEY and CDR2 SVGEGT. The CDR3 consists of 15 residues. V gave up 2 bases and J gave up 7 bases, with 12 bases separating them. Written as DNA, the CDR3 is TGTGCCAGCAGTTACCTCACAGGGAAAAATTCACCCCTCCACTTT. Protein: CASSYLTGKNSPLHF.